What follows are 18 T cell receptor beta chains derived from one specimen sequenced in a study of T cell responses to AZD1222 COVID-19 vaccine. The method was immunoSEQ multiplex PCR; TCRdb's version includes in-frame clones alone and lacks a portion of them. The sample has around 260,000 clones; more than 80% are singletons. This specimen consisted of peripheral blood, obtained on day 0 of AZD1222 vaccination. The receptor source for this set is an adult in good health.

The J gene is TRBJ1-2, the V gene TRBV27, with TRBD1 as a possible D gene (6 bases). The CDR3 loop spans 16 amino acids. Germline V gene lookup returns CDR1 MNHEY and CDR2 SMNVEV (reference sequence). V was trimmed by 4 bases and J by 5 bases, leaving 20 bases between them. This chain's CDR3 is CASSSLGGAPPYGYTF. For the CDR3, the DNA is TGTGCCAGCAGTTCCTTGGGGGGGGCCCCTCCATATGGCTACACCTTC.

The V call is TRBV19, the J call TRBJ2-7; 9 nucleotides agree with TRBD2. The germline gives CDR1 LNHDA, CDR2 SQIVND (reference sequence). The ends lost 5 bases at V and 0 bases at J; junction bases unmatched: 8. The length of the CDR3 is 16 residues. In DNA form, the CDR3 reads TGTGCCAGTAGTCCACGGACTAGCGCCAGCTCCTACGAGCAGTACTTC. Residues: CASSPRTSASSYEQYF.

In its sample, this clone was seen once. CDR3 sequence: CASSHDRGQGGNEQFF. The CDR3 DNA follows: TGCGCCAGCAGCCACGATAGGGGACAGGGCGGAAATGAGCAGTTCTTC. This chain uses TRBV4-1 with TRBJ2-1, with TRBD1 identical over 9 bases. CDR1 is MGHRA and CDR2 is YSYEKL in the germline V gene. This CDR3 is built from 16 residues. Trimming at V came to 3 bases and at J to 7 bases, leaving 10 bases not matched to a gene.

This chain uses TRBV4-1 with TRBJ1-5, with D tentatively TRBD1 (5 bases). The germline CDR1 and CDR2 sequences are MGHRA and YSYEKL. CDR3 length equals 14 residues. Trimming pared 4 bases from V and 2 bases from J, leaving 9 bases between. CDR3 coding DNA: TGCGCCAGCAGCCTCGACAGAGGCAATCAGCCCCAGCATTTT. It codes for CASSLDRGNQPQHF.

This chain links TRBV3-1 (or the pseudogene TRBV3-2) with TRBJ2-7; weak D call: TRBD1 (6 bases). Germline V lookup: CDR1 LGHDT, CDR2 YNNKEL (reference sequence). Between the trimmed V and J ends, which lost 4 bases and 1 base, there was a span of 11 bases. This CDR3 has 14 residues. This CDR3 reads CASSPSGQSYEQYF. The DNA for the CDR3 is TGTGCCAGCAGCCCCTCGGGACAATCCTACGAGCAGTACTTC.

As regards this clone: The junction departs from the called germline gene at one end, perhaps through a read error. The genes are TRBV2 and TRBJ2-7; a weak D match, TRBD2 (7 bases). Germline V gene sequence: CDR1 SNHLY, CDR2 FYNNEI. There are 13 residues in the CDR3. The CDR3 loop is CASSEALVRGGDF. In DNA form, the CDR3 reads TGTGCCAGCAGTGAAGCTCTCGTCAGGGGAGGGGACTTC.

V is TRBV7-9 and J is TRBJ1-1; D is perhaps TRBD1 (5 bases). The CDR3 totals 15 residues. Trimming shortened V by 5 bases and J by 1 base, and 14 bases separated the two germline ends. Germline assignment: CDR1 SEHNR and CDR2 FQNEAQ (reference sequence). The CDR3, as DNA: TGTGCCAGCAGCAATACCCCAGACAGGAACACTGAAGCTTTCTTT. Translating it yields CASSNTPDRNTEAFF.

The chain couples TRBV5-4 to TRBJ2-7; D perhaps matches TRBD1 (6 bases). The CDR3 extends over 14 amino acids. Trimming shortened V by 7 bases and J by 8 bases, and 22 bases separated the two germline ends. Germline V gene lookup returns CDR1 SGHNT and CDR2 YYREEE (reference sequence). CDR3 in DNA: TGTGCCAGCTCCCCGGACAGCCCCAATCCCCAGCAGTACTTC. Translated: CASSPDSPNPQQYF.

The rearrangement links TRBV5-1 to TRBJ2-1; 11 positions match TRBD2. Germline trimming cut 2 bases from V and 9 bases from J; bases unmatched to any gene: 4. The CDR3 length is 14 residues. Germline V lookup: CDR1 SGHRS, CDR2 YFSETQ. The CDR3 sequence is CASSLTSGSTEQFF. CDR3 DNA: TGCGCCAGCAGCTTAACTAGCGGGAGTACTGAGCAGTTCTTC.

The V gene is TRBV2, the J gene TRBJ1-2, with D uncertain. Germline CDR1 and CDR2: SNHLY and FYNNEI. The CDR3 sequence is 13 residues long. Trimming took 4 bases from V and 8 from J, leaving 14 bases between them. CDR3 DNA sequence: TGTGCCAGCAGTGTTGACAAACCGGAGGGCTACACCTTC. As protein: CASSVDKPEGYTF. The full variable domain, rest sourced from reference TRBV2 and TRBJ1-2, is EPEVTQTPSHQVTQMGQEVILRCVPISNHLYFYWYRQILGQKVEFLVSFYNNEISEKSEIFDDQFSVERPDGSNFTLKIRSTKLEDSAMYFCASSVDKPEGYTFGSGTRLTVV.

The rearrangement uses TRBV28 and TRBJ2-1, with a weak D call TRBD2 (6 bases). Germline V gene lookup returns CDR1 MDHEN and CDR2 SYDVKM. The CDR3 spans 15 residues. Trimming stripped 3 bases from V and 3 bases from J, with 12 bases between. The DNA of the CDR3 is TGTGCCAGCAGTTTCGGGAGAGCGGACTACAATGAGCAGTTCTTC. The encoded protein is CASSFGRADYNEQFF.

The gene calls are TRBV4-3 and TRBJ1-1; D is undetermined. Germline assignment: CDR1 LGHNA and CDR2 YSLEER. There are 17 residues in the CDR3. The ends were cut back, 0 bases at V and 0 bases at J, with 14 bases in the middle. CDR3 DNA: TGCGCCAGCAGCCAAGATCCGGGGTCCGACATGAACACTGAAGCTTTCTTT. This encodes CASSQDPGSDMNTEAFF.

J is TRBJ1-6 and V is TRBV7-2; D is unclear. The length of the CDR3 is 16 residues. Trimming took 2 bases from V and 13 from J, leaving 21 bases between them. Germline assignment: CDR1 SGHTA and CDR2 FQGNSA. The CDR3 loop reads CASSLTLPAEVSPLHF. CDR3 nucleotides: TGTGCCAGCAGCTTAACCTTGCCGGCTGAAGTGAGCCCCCTCCACTTT.

The chain links TRBV3-1 (or the pseudogene TRBV3-2) to TRBJ1-2; possibly TRBD1 for D (5 bases). Trimming took off 0 bases at V and 8 bases at J, with 16 bases between the two ends. This CDR3 has 15 residues. Germline CDR1 LGHDT, CDR2 YNNKEL (reference sequence). DNA of the CDR3: TGTGCCAGCAGCCAAGATATAGGAACTAGGGGCGGCTACACCTTC. This encodes CASSQDIGTRGGYTF.

V gene TRBV6-2 or TRBV6-3 combines with J gene TRBJ2-3, with 8 bases that match TRBD2. This CDR3 has 17 residues. The ends lost 1 base at V and 5 bases at J; junction bases unmatched: 11. CDR1 and CDR2 from the germline V gene are MNHEY and SVGEGT. CDR3 nucleotide sequence: TGTGCCAGCAGTTACTTCTCGACTAGCAGCGGGGGAGATACGCAGTATTTT. This sequence encodes CASSYFSTSSGGDTQYF.

The chain employs TRBV9 and TRBJ1-1; maybe TRBD1 (5 bases). The CDR3 contains 13 residues. Trimming took off 3 bases at V and 1 base at J, with 7 bases between the two ends. Germline V CDR1 and CDR2: SGDLS, YYNGEE. CDR3 protein: CASSAQGNTEAFF. The CDR3 nucleotides are TGTGCCAGCAGCGCTCAGGGGAACACTGAAGCTTTCTTT.

The gene calls are TRBV10-3 and TRBJ1-6, with no clear D. The germline V gene has CDR1 ENHRY and CDR2 SYGVKD. The V gene lost 5 bases and the J gene lost 6 bases, with 14 bases spanning the gap. CDR3 length: 15 amino acids. The CDR3, as DNA: TGTGCCATCAGTCTCAATGGCCCCAGTAATTCACCCCTCCACTTT. Its protein product is CAISLNGPSNSPLHF.

The V call is TRBV2, the J call TRBJ2-3; 7 bases are shared with TRBD1. There are 14 residues in the CDR3. V lost 7 bases and J lost 3; bases outside the gene matches: 7. Germline CDR1 is SNHLY and CDR2 is FYNNEI. The CDR3 here is CASTGTVRTDTQYF. The CDR3 DNA reads as TGTGCCAGCACCGGGACAGTCAGGACAGATACGCAGTATTTT.